This is a list of T cell receptor beta chains from one sample in a study of shared clonotypes between healthy human individuals. TCRdb keeps only in-frame clones here, not all; method: immunoSEQ multiplex PCR. The sample yields more than 2 million clones, 93% seen once. Material for sequencing was naive CD8+ T cells from PBMCs. The receptors were gathered from a man aged 18 to 35 in good health. Some clones in this sample may be carry-over from other donors' samples. The CDR3 runs from the conserved cysteine through the conserved F or W. The D gene is left open where the match is weak. Clone size is stated in some rows and not others, as once, few, many or a class when expanded.

v_call	clone_size	d_call	j_call	cdr3_aa	cdr3_nt
TRBV27	-	TRBD2	TRBJ2-5	CASSLAGGVTQYF	TGTGCCAGCAGTTTAGCGGGGGGGGTAACCCAGTACTTC
TRBV28	-	-	TRBJ1-2	CASRNMPMTDGYTF	TGTGCCAGCAGGAACATGCCAATGACGGATGGCTACACCTTC
TRBV9	-	-	TRBJ2-3	CASSTDGNTDTQYF	TGTGCCAGCAGCACGGACGGAAACACAGATACGCAGTATTTT
TRBV19	-	-	TRBJ2-3	CASLGDTQYF	TGTGCCAGTCTGGGGGATACGCAGTATTTT
TRBV28	-	-	TRBJ2-1	CASSPIDNEQFF	TGTGCCAGCAGCCCTATTGACAATGAGCAGTTCTTC
TRBV30	few	-	TRBJ1-2	CAWKNRNGYTF	TGTGCCTGGAAGAATCGGAACGGCTACACCTTC
TRBV7-3	-	-	TRBJ2-3	CASSLNFGGEDTQYF	TGTGCCAGCAGCTTAAATTTCGGGGGCGAAGATACGCAGTATTTT
TRBV11-3	-	TRBD1	TRBJ2-2	CASSLGNRDRGTGELFF	TGTGCCAGCAGCTTAGGCAACCGGGACAGGGGCACCGGGGAGCTGTTTTTT
TRBV27	-	-	TRBJ2-7	CASSPPGFGEQYF	TGTGCCAGCAGTCCTCCGGGGTTCGGCGAGCAGTACTTC
TRBV11-3	-	-	TRBJ2-7	CASSSSGPDEQYF	TGTGCCAGCAGCTCGAGCGGGCCGGATGAGCAGTACTTC
TRBV9	-	-	TRBJ2-1	CASSVGRYEQFF	TGTGCCAGCAGCGTCGGGCGCTATGAGCAGTTCTTC
TRBV27	-	-	TRBJ1-3	CASSLWDPGISGNTIYF	TGTGCCAGCAGTTTATGGGATCCGGGTATCTCTGGAAACACCATATATTTT
TRBV5-6	few	-	TRBJ1-4	CASSLGRGEKLFF	TGTGCCAGCAGCTTGGGTAGGGGAGAAAAACTGTTTTTT
TRBV11-2	once	-	TRBJ2-7	CASSLDARAGSEQYF	TGTGCCAGCAGCTTAGATGCGAGGGCCGGAAGCGAGCAGTACTTC
TRBV10-3	-	-	TRBJ2-7	CAISESLRSSRYEQYF	TGTGCCATCAGTGAGTCGCTTAGGTCTTCCCGCTACGAGCAGTACTTC
TRBV11-2	-	TRBD2	TRBJ2-3	CASSQRTSGRGTDTQYF	TGTGCCAGCAGCCAACGGACTAGCGGGAGGGGCACAGATACGCAGTATTTT
TRBV13	once	TRBD1	TRBJ1-2	CASSSRQGRDGYTF	TGTGCCAGCAGCTCCAGACAGGGTCGGGATGGCTACACCTTC
TRBV4-3	once	TRBD2	TRBJ2-2	CASSQEVGTSGRRDTGELFF	TGCGCCAGCAGCCAAGAGGTCGGGACTAGCGGGAGGCGGGACACCGGGGAGCTGTTTTTT
TRBV4-2	-	TRBD2	TRBJ2-7	CASSQGLAGAGEQYF	TGTGCCAGCAGCCAAGGACTAGCGGGAGCTGGCGAGCAGTACTTC
TRBV5-1	-	-	TRBJ2-7	CASSADRMKLASEQYF	TGCGCCAGCAGCGCTGACAGGATGAAGCTCGCTAGCGAGCAGTACTTC
TRBV6-5	-	TRBD1	TRBJ2-4	CASRTGVGGKNIQYF	TGTGCCAGCAGGACAGGGGTTGGCGGCAAAAACATTCAGTACTTC
TRBV5-1	-	-	TRBJ2-7	CASSSGSGYEQYF	TGCGCCAGCAGCTCAGGGAGTGGGTACGAGCAGTACTTC
TRBV5-6	-	-	TRBJ2-3	CASSLSSGSTDTQYF	TGTGCCAGCAGCTTGAGTTCAGGGAGCACAGATACGCAGTATTTT
TRBV21-1	few	-	TRBJ1-1	CASRQWTGELNTEAFF	TGTGCCAGCCGACAGTGGACAGGGGAACTGAACACTGAAGCTTTCTTT
TRBV7-9	few	-	TRBJ1-1	CASNTKGDTEAFF	TGTGCCAGCAATACGAAGGGGGACACTGAAGCTTTCTTT
TRBV7-3	-	-	TRBJ2-5	CASSSPTGTQYF	TGTGCCAGCAGCTCTCCGACTGGGACCCAGTACTTC
TRBV15	-	TRBD1	TRBJ2-2	CATSRVTGTGGALDTGELFF	TGTGCCACCAGCAGAGTGACCGGGACAGGGGGCGCGTTGGACACCGGGGAGCTGTTTTTT
TRBV9	-	-	TRBJ2-2	CASSVEGFPGELFF	TGTGCCAGCAGCGTAGAGGGGTTTCCCGGGGAGCTGTTTTTT
TRBV6-5	-	-	TRBJ1-2	CASSYSDLYGYTF	TGTGCCAGCAGTTACTCGGACCTCTATGGCTACACCTTC
TRBV13	-	TRBD2	TRBJ2-7	CASSLWGEREFTYEQYF	TGTGCCAGCAGCTTATGGGGGGAGCGGGAGTTTACCTACGAGCAGTACTTC
TRBV6-1	-	-	TRBJ1-5	CASSAGQVYSNQPQHF	TGTGCCAGCAGTGCGGGGCAGGTTTATAGCAATCAGCCCCAGCATTTT
TRBV27	-	-	TRBJ2-6	CASKLLNSGANVLTF	TGTGCCAGCAAGCTCCTGAACTCTGGGGCCAACGTCCTGACTTTC
TRBV9	-	-	TRBJ1-1	CASSVGAGADTEAFF	TGTGCCAGCAGCGTAGGGGCGGGGGCAGACACTGAAGCTTTCTTT
TRBV29-1	-	-	TRBJ2-1	CSVKRDVEQFF	TGCAGCGTAAAAAGGGACGTTGAGCAGTTCTTC
TRBV7-9	few	TRBD1	TRBJ1-5	CASSLGQGNQPQHF	TGTGCCAGCAGCCTCGGACAGGGTAATCAGCCCCAGCATTTT
TRBV11-2	-	TRBD2	TRBJ2-3	CASSQAGETDTQYF	TGTGCCAGCAGCCAAGCGGGAGAAACAGATACGCAGTATTTT
TRBV5-5	-	-	TRBJ2-3	CASSYYNRDPQDTQYF	TGTGCCAGCAGCTATTACAACAGGGACCCACAGGATACGCAGTATTTT
TRBV30	-	-	TRBJ2-7	CAWDDRDLSSYEQYF	TGTGCCTGGGATGACCGGGACTTGAGCTCCTACGAGCAGTACTTC
TRBV28	-	TRBD1	TRBJ2-4	CASSSLRGQTTFIAKNIQYF	TGTGCCAGCAGTTCCCTCAGGGGACAGACTACATTTATAGCCAAAAACATTCAGTACTTC
TRBV11-2	-	-	TRBJ2-2	CASSSAWVSWAGELFF	TGTGCCAGCAGCTCAGCTTGGGTCTCTTGGGCCGGGGAGCTGTTTTTT
TRBV5-1	-	TRBD1	TRBJ2-1	CASSEGQGGDRDEQFF	TGCGCCAGCAGCGAGGGACAGGGTGGGGACAGGGATGAGCAGTTCTTC
TRBV28	-	TRBD1	TRBJ2-1	CASSSGQGSYNEQFF	TGTGCCAGCAGTTCTGGACAGGGTTCCTACAATGAGCAGTTCTTC
TRBV9	once	TRBD2	TRBJ2-1	CASSVGLAGDNEQFF	TGTGCCAGCAGCGTGGGACTAGCGGGAGACAATGAGCAGTTCTTC
TRBV7-2	-	-	TRBJ2-3	CASSLNGDSTDTQYF	TGTGCCAGCAGCTTAAATGGAGACAGCACAGATACGCAGTATTTT
TRBV19	-	-	TRBJ1-2	CATTGANGYTF	TGTGCCACTACAGGAGCGAATGGCTACACCTTC
TRBV6-5	-	TRBD1	TRBJ2-7	CASSSPQTGSYEQYF	TGTGCCAGCAGTTCCCCTCAGACAGGGTCCTACGAGCAGTACTTC
TRBV11-3	-	-	TRBJ2-7	CASSPLGGPFDEQYF	TGTGCCAGCAGCCCGTTGGGAGGCCCGTTCGACGAGCAGTACTTC
TRBV28	once	-	TRBJ1-5	CATDQQGPNQPQHF	TGTGCCACCGACCAACAGGGCCCCAATCAGCCCCAGCATTTT
TRBV5-4	-	TRBD1	TRBJ2-2	CASSSPATGVTGELFF	TGTGCCAGCAGCTCGCCCGCTACAGGGGTCACCGGGGAGCTGTTTTTT
TRBV7-9	-	TRBD2	TRBJ2-5	CASSLWGIAGGQETQYF	TGTGCCAGCAGCCTCTGGGGGATAGCGGGAGGCCAAGAGACCCAGTACTTC
TRBV6-1	-	-	TRBJ2-3	CASTPPRGPTDTQYF	TGTGCCAGCACCCCCCCCCGGGGACCCACAGATACGCAGTATTTT
TRBV2	-	-	TRBJ1-1	CASSDLNTEAFF	TGTGCCAGCAGTGATCTGAACACTGAAGCTTTCTTT
TRBV27	once	-	TRBJ2-3	CASSPGLLTTDTQYF	TGTGCCAGCAGTCCTGGACTGCTAACCACAGATACGCAGTATTTT
TRBV14	-	TRBD1	TRBJ1-1	CASTQIGTGQGEEAFF	TGTGCCAGCACCCAAATTGGGACGGGACAGGGGGAAGAAGCTTTCTTT
TRBV27	-	-	TRBJ1-1	CASSWAARGGPEAFF	TGTGCCAGCAGTTGGGCCGCCCGCGGGGGGCCTGAAGCTTTCTTT
TRBV9	-	-	TRBJ2-3	CASSLGAQPTDTQYF	TGTGCCAGCAGCCTAGGAGCGCAACCCACAGATACGCAGTATTTT
TRBV27	-	-	TRBJ2-1	CASSPLGGRNEQFF	TGTGCCAGCAGTCCCTTGGGGGGCCGCAATGAGCAGTTCTTC
TRBV28	-	-	TRBJ1-5	CANSPGTGQPQHF	TGTGCCAACTCCCCGGGAACGGGTCAGCCCCAGCATTTT